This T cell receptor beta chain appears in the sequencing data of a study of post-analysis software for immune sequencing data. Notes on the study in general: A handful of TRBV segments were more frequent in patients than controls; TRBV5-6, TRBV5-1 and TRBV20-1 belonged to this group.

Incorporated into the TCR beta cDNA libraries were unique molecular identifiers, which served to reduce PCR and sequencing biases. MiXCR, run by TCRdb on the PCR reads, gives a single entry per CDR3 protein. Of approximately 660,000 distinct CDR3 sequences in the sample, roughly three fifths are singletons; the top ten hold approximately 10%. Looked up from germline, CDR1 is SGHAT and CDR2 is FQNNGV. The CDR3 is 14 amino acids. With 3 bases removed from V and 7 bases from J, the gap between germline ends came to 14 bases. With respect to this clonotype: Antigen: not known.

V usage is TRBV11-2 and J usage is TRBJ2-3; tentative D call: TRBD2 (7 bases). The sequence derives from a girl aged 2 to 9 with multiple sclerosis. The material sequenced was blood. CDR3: CASSLGGPLHTQYF. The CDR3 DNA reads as TGTGCCAGCAGCTTGGGGGGGCCGCTCCATACGCAGTATTTT.